A selection of T cell receptor beta chains follows, all from one sample in a study of long-term antiretroviral therapy in people with HIV. Data came from immunoSEQ multiplex PCR; TCRdb stores just in-frame clones and leaves some out. The profile shows 6,000 to 8,500 clones, 81% of them singletons. The sequencing here drew on unsorted PBMCs, taken 2.5 to 2.6 years before starting antiretroviral therapy. These receptors came from a man aged 35-49 years with HIV. CDR3s include the opening cysteine and the closing phenylalanine or tryptophan. The D gene is left open where the match is weak. Rows may omit the clone size; those that give it use once, few, many or a size class.

j_gene: TRBJ1-5; abundance: .; d_gene: .; v_gene: TRBV6-6; CDR3nt: TGTGCCAGCAGTTACGACAGGACTCGCAATCAGCCCCAGCATTTT; CDR3aa: CASSYDRTRNQPQHF
j_gene: TRBJ2-3; abundance: .; d_gene: .; v_gene: TRBV14; CDR3nt: TGTGCCAGCAGCCTTCGACAGAGCACAGATACGCAGTATTTT; CDR3aa: CASSLRQSTDTQYF
j_gene: TRBJ2-1; abundance: .; d_gene: .; v_gene: TRBV9; CDR3nt: TGTGCCAGCAGCGTAGTTGACAGTTTTCACAATGAGCAGTTCTTC; CDR3aa: CASSVVDSFHNEQFF
j_gene: TRBJ2-7; abundance: .; d_gene: TRBD1; v_gene: TRBV29-1; CDR3nt: TGCAGCGTTGGACTGGACAGGGGAAGCGAGCAGTACTTC; CDR3aa: CSVGLDRGSEQYF
j_gene: TRBJ1-1; abundance: .; d_gene: TRBD1; v_gene: TRBV14; CDR3nt: TGTGCCAGCAGCCCTACCGGGACAGGGAGAAGAGCTTTCTTT; CDR3aa: CASSPTGTGRRAFF
j_gene: TRBJ1-5; abundance: medium-sized; d_gene: .; v_gene: TRBV5-1; CDR3nt: TGCGCCAGCAGCTTATTTCAGCCCCAGCATTTT; CDR3aa: CASSLFQPQHF
j_gene: TRBJ2-7; abundance: .; d_gene: TRBD1; v_gene: TRBV7-9; CDR3nt: TGTGCCAGCAGCTCGACAGGGAACGAGCAGTACTTC; CDR3aa: CASSSTGNEQYF
j_gene: TRBJ2-7; abundance: few; d_gene: TRBD2; v_gene: TRBV9; CDR3nt: TGTGCCAGCAGCGTAGCCACTAGCGGGGCCCCTGTGGAGCAGTACTTC; CDR3aa: CASSVATSGAPVEQYF
j_gene: TRBJ2-7; abundance: .; d_gene: TRBD2; v_gene: TRBV7-2; CDR3nt: TGTGCCAGCAGCTTGGGGACTAGCGGGGTCTTGACGGGGGAGCAGTACTTC; CDR3aa: CASSLGTSGVLTGEQYF
j_gene: TRBJ2-7; abundance: .; d_gene: .; v_gene: TRBV4-3; CDR3nt: TGCGCCAGCAGCCAAGATTTCGCGGATAGAGCCTACGAGCAGTACTTC; CDR3aa: CASSQDFADRAYEQYF
j_gene: TRBJ1-6; abundance: .; d_gene: .; v_gene: TRBV7-2; CDR3nt: TGTGCCAGCAGCTCTATACCCGTCTGGCTGTATAATTCACCCCTCCACTTT; CDR3aa: CASSSIPVWLYNSPLHF
j_gene: TRBJ2-5; abundance: .; d_gene: TRBD1; v_gene: TRBV29-1; CDR3nt: TGCAGCGTTGGGGACAGGGTCCAAGAGACCCAGTACTTC; CDR3aa: CSVGDRVQETQYF
j_gene: TRBJ1-1; abundance: .; d_gene: .; v_gene: TRBV28; CDR3nt: TGTGCCAGCAGGCGAACTATGAACACTGAAGCTTTCTTT; CDR3aa: CASRRTMNTEAFF
j_gene: TRBJ2-3; abundance: .; d_gene: .; v_gene: TRBV11-3; CDR3nt: TGTGCCAGCAGCTTACGGGCGGGACCCCCAGGCACAGATACGCAGTATTTT; CDR3aa: CASSLRAGPPGTDTQYF
j_gene: TRBJ1-6; abundance: .; d_gene: .; v_gene: TRBV11-2; CDR3nt: TGTGCCAGCAGCTTAGAGGTTAATAATTCACCCCTCCACTTT; CDR3aa: CASSLEVNNSPLHF
j_gene: TRBJ1-1; abundance: .; d_gene: .; v_gene: TRBV6-1; CDR3nt: TGTGCCAGCAGCCCGTGGCAGGGGATAAACACTGAAGCTTTCTTT; CDR3aa: CASSPWQGINTEAFF
j_gene: TRBJ2-5; abundance: .; d_gene: TRBD1; v_gene: TRBV5-1; CDR3nt: TGCGCCAGCAGCTTGGACGCTCGGGACAGGGGGTTTATGGAGACCCAGTACTTC; CDR3aa: CASSLDARDRGFMETQYF
j_gene: TRBJ2-7; abundance: .; d_gene: .; v_gene: TRBV10-2; CDR3nt: TGCGCCAGCAGTGGTACAGGGTCCCACGAGCAGTACTTC; CDR3aa: CASSGTGSHEQYF
j_gene: TRBJ1-6; abundance: few; d_gene: TRBD1; v_gene: TRBV4-1; CDR3nt: TGCGCCAGCAGCCAGAACAGGGGACGGTCACCCCTCCACTTT; CDR3aa: CASSQNRGRSPLHF
j_gene: TRBJ2-7; abundance: .; d_gene: .; v_gene: TRBV5-1; CDR3nt: TGCGCCAGCAGCTTCCGGACGCGCTCCTACGAGCAGTACTTC; CDR3aa: CASSFRTRSYEQYF
j_gene: TRBJ1-4; abundance: once; d_gene: .; v_gene: TRBV7-2; CDR3nt: TGTGCCAGCAGCGCTCGGACGGCAACTAATGAAAAACTGTTTTTT; CDR3aa: CASSARTATNEKLFF
j_gene: TRBJ1-2; abundance: .; d_gene: .; v_gene: TRBV6-1; CDR3nt: TGTGCCAGCAGTGAAGCTTCGGGCTATGGCTACACCTTC; CDR3aa: CASSEASGYGYTF
j_gene: TRBJ2-1; abundance: .; d_gene: TRBD2; v_gene: TRBV5-1; CDR3nt: TGCGCCAGCAGCCCCCGGACTAGCGGGGGGTTCAGCTCCTACAATGAGCAGTTCTTC; CDR3aa: CASSPRTSGGFSSYNEQFF
j_gene: TRBJ2-2; abundance: .; d_gene: TRBD2; v_gene: TRBV30; CDR3nt: TGTGCCTGGAGTGTACTGGTCGCCCGTAGCGGGGAGAACACCGGGGAGCTGTTTTTT; CDR3aa: CAWSVLVARSGENTGELFF
j_gene: TRBJ2-3; abundance: .; d_gene: TRBD2; v_gene: TRBV9; CDR3nt: TGTGCCAGCAGCGTAGCTTCGGGGGGGTTCGCAGATACGCAGTATTTT; CDR3aa: CASSVASGGFADTQYF
j_gene: TRBJ1-2; abundance: .; d_gene: .; v_gene: TRBV30; CDR3nt: TGTGCCTGGAGTGTGGGAGGGGGTGGTTATGGCTACACCTTC; CDR3aa: CAWSVGGGGYGYTF
j_gene: TRBJ2-3; abundance: .; d_gene: TRBD2; v_gene: TRBV7-2; CDR3nt: TGTGCCAGCAGCAAGAGCGGGGGCTGGTTCACAGATACGCAGTATTTT; CDR3aa: CASSKSGGWFTDTQYF
j_gene: TRBJ2-7; abundance: .; d_gene: TRBD1; v_gene: TRBV13; CDR3nt: TGTGCCAGCAGCTTAGAGGGGGACAGGGGGGACGAGCAGTACTTC; CDR3aa: CASSLEGDRGDEQYF
j_gene: TRBJ1-1; abundance: .; d_gene: .; v_gene: TRBV5-5; CDR3nt: TGTGCCAGCAGCTTGTGGCGGGAGTGGTCTGAAGCTTTCTTT; CDR3aa: CASSLWREWSEAFF
j_gene: TRBJ2-6; abundance: .; d_gene: .; v_gene: TRBV10-3; CDR3nt: TGTGCCATCAGTGAGCCAGGACGGTACTCTGGGGCCAACGTCCTGACTTTC; CDR3aa: CAISEPGRYSGANVLTF
j_gene: TRBJ1-6; abundance: .; d_gene: TRBD1; v_gene: TRBV27; CDR3nt: TGTGCCAGCAGTTTACAGGGGGCTAATTCACCCCTCCACTTT; CDR3aa: CASSLQGANSPLHF
j_gene: TRBJ1-2; abundance: .; d_gene: TRBD1; v_gene: TRBV7-7; CDR3nt: TGTGCCAGCAGCTCAAAAGGGATGGTCTTGGGGACAGGGTGGCGTGGCTACACCTTC; CDR3aa: CASSSKGMVLGTGWRGYTF
j_gene: TRBJ2-7; abundance: .; d_gene: .; v_gene: TRBV4-1; CDR3nt: TGCGCCAGCAGCCAAGACGTGGAGTCCTACGAGCAGTACTTC; CDR3aa: CASSQDVESYEQYF
j_gene: TRBJ1-2; abundance: .; d_gene: .; v_gene: TRBV5-1; CDR3nt: TGCGCCAGCAGCTTGGAAAGCTATGGCTACACCTTC; CDR3aa: CASSLESYGYTF
j_gene: TRBJ1-2; abundance: .; d_gene: TRBD1; v_gene: TRBV6-1; CDR3nt: TGTGCCATACAGAAACAGGGGGCCCTTAACTATGGCTACACCTTC; CDR3aa: CAIQKQGALNYGYTF
j_gene: TRBJ1-4; abundance: .; d_gene: .; v_gene: TRBV29-1; CDR3nt: TGCAGCGTTGATAGACTTAATGAAAAACTGTTTTTT; CDR3aa: CSVDRLNEKLFF
j_gene: TRBJ1-3; abundance: .; d_gene: .; v_gene: TRBV11-2; CDR3nt: TGTGCCAGCAGCTTAGAGCTCTTAACCGGAAACACCATATATTTT; CDR3aa: CASSLELLTGNTIYF
j_gene: TRBJ2-2; abundance: .; d_gene: .; v_gene: TRBV9; CDR3nt: TGTGCCAGCAGCGCGGGGGACTCCTACACCGGGGAGCTGTTTTTT; CDR3aa: CASSAGDSYTGELFF
j_gene: TRBJ2-7; abundance: .; d_gene: .; v_gene: TRBV19; CDR3nt: TGTGCCACCGGGGCAGCCTACGAGCAGTACTTC; CDR3aa: CATGAAYEQYF
j_gene: TRBJ1-1; abundance: .; d_gene: TRBD1; v_gene: TRBV19; CDR3nt: TGTGCCAGTAATATACAGGGGTATGGCTCCACTGAAGCTTTCTTT; CDR3aa: CASNIQGYGSTEAFF
j_gene: TRBJ2-2; abundance: once; d_gene: .; v_gene: TRBV5-1; CDR3nt: TGCGCCAGCAGCTTGAGGACGACCGGGGAGCTGTTTTTT; CDR3aa: CASSLRTTGELFF
j_gene: TRBJ1-1; abundance: .; d_gene: .; v_gene: TRBV9; CDR3nt: TGTGCCAGCAGCCCATGGACAGACGTTCAAGAAGCTTTCTTT; CDR3aa: CASSPWTDVQEAFF
j_gene: TRBJ2-1; abundance: .; d_gene: TRBD2; v_gene: TRBV30; CDR3nt: TGTGCCTGGAGTCCGGGGGGGCCCAATGAGCAGTTCTTC; CDR3aa: CAWSPGGPNEQFF
j_gene: TRBJ2-3; abundance: few; d_gene: TRBD2; v_gene: TRBV7-8; CDR3nt: TGTGCCAGCAGCTTATTAGCGGGGGCCGCAGATACGCAGTATTTT; CDR3aa: CASSLLAGAADTQYF
j_gene: TRBJ1-2; abundance: few; d_gene: .; v_gene: TRBV19; CDR3nt: TGTGCCAGTAGTAGGGGTTTATTCAGAGGGGCAGGCTACACCTTC; CDR3aa: CASSRGLFRGAGYTF
j_gene: TRBJ1-2; abundance: .; d_gene: .; v_gene: TRBV5-5; CDR3nt: TGTGCCAGCAGCTTGGGAGACGGACCCTATGGCTACACCTTC; CDR3aa: CASSLGDGPYGYTF
j_gene: TRBJ1-4; abundance: medium-sized; d_gene: .; v_gene: TRBV14; CDR3nt: TGTGCCAGCAGCCAAGAAACGGCAACTAATGAAAAACTGTTTTTT; CDR3aa: CASSQETATNEKLFF